This T cell receptor beta chain was found in a study of control samples from healthy donors and cancer patients. Sequencing was performed with immunoSEQ multiplex PCR; in TCRdb, only in-frame clones are kept and a portion is missing. This sample yields roughly 120,000 clones, of which approximately 89% are seen a single time; roughly 3.3% belongs to the top ten. CDR1 SGHVS and CDR2 FNYEAQ come from the germline V gene. There are 13 residues in the CDR3. Deletions cut 5 bases from V and 3 bases from J, with 10 bases between. The rearrangement links TRBV7-6 to TRBJ1-1; unclear D gene. Sequencing input: blood. The source is a man aged 35-49 years in good health. The CDR3 DNA sequence: TGTGCCAGCAGCATCCAGGATTACACTGAAGCTTTCTTT. It yields the protein CASSIQDYTEAFF.